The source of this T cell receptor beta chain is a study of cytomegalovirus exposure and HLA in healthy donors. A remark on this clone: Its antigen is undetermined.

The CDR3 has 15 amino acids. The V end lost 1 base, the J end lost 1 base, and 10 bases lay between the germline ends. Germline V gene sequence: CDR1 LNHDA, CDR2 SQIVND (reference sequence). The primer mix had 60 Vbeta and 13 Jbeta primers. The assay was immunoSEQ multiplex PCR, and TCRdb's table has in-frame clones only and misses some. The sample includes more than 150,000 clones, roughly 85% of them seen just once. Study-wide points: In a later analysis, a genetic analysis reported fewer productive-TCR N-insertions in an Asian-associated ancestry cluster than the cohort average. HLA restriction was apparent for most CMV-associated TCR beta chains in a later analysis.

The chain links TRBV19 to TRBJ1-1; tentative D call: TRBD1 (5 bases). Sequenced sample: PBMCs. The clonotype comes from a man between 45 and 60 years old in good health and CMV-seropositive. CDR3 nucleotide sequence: TGTGCCAGTAGTATAGTGGGTGGACAGAACACTGAAGCTTTCTTT. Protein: CASSIVGGQNTEAFF.